These 25 T cell receptor beta chains share one sample of origin, sequenced in a study of cytomegalovirus exposure and HLA in healthy donors. The study ran its PCR with 60 Vbeta and 13 Jbeta primers. Profiling relied on immunoSEQ multiplex PCR, and the TCRdb table lists in-frame clones only, not all of them. The data hold 65,000 to 85,000 clones, with 60% to 85% observed a single time. The sample taken for sequencing was PBMCs. All receptors derive from a woman between 35 and 50 years old in good health and CMV-seropositive.

The gene calls are TRBV5-1 and TRBJ2-3, with D uncertain. Germline V gives CDR1 SGHRS, CDR2 YFSETQ. Between the trimmed V and J ends, which lost 1 base and 0 bases, there was a span of 9 bases. This CDR3 comprises 15 residues. CDR3 in DNA: TGCGCCAGCAGCTTGATAGCAACTAGCACAGATACGCAGTATTTT. It encodes CASSLIATSTDTQYF.

V is TRBV7-9 and J is TRBJ2-7, with D tentatively TRBD2 (5 bases). The germline CDR1 and CDR2 sequences are SEHNR and FQNEAQ (reference sequence). There are 14 residues in the CDR3. The germline V and J ends were trimmed by 5 bases and 2 bases, with 13 bases remaining between them. CDR3 amino acids: CASSQPGKAYEQYF. The CDR3 nucleotides read TGTGCCAGCAGCCAACCCGGGAAGGCCTACGAGCAGTACTTC.

V is TRBV19 and J is TRBJ2-2, with D maybe TRBD1 (5 bases). The germline V and J ends were trimmed by 4 bases and 5 bases, with 14 bases remaining between them. The CDR3 runs 15 residues. CDR1 and CDR2 from the germline V gene are LNHDA and SQIVND (reference sequence). The CDR3 sequence is CASSTGILRTGELFF. The CDR3 DNA follows: TGTGCCAGTAGTACAGGGATTCTAAGGACCGGGGAGCTGTTTTTT.

This rearrangement joins TRBV5-1 to TRBJ1-1, with TRBD1 matching 7 bases. Germline assignment: CDR1 SGHRS and CDR2 YFSETQ. V shed 4 bases and J 6 bases; nucleotides not matched to a gene: 6. The CDR3 runs to 13 residues. Here the CDR3 reads CASSPNRGPEAFF. CDR3 nucleotides: TGCGCCAGCAGCCCTAACAGGGGCCCTGAAGCTTTCTTT.

This clone was observed once. The chain couples TRBV11-2 to TRBJ1-4; 9 bases map to TRBD1. Trimming at V came to 2 bases and at J to 8 bases, leaving 9 bases not matched to a gene. This CDR3 region has 16 residues. CDR1 SGHAT and CDR2 FQNNGV come from the germline V gene. CDR3 in amino acids: CASSLYSGQGGEKLFF. The CDR3 nucleotides read TGTGCCAGCAGCTTATATTCGGGACAGGGAGGGGAAAAACTGTTTTTT.

The rearrangement joins TRBV28 to TRBJ1-1; D not resolved. Trimming took off 5 bases at V and 0 bases at J, with 13 bases between the two ends. There are 15 residues in the CDR3. Germline CDR1 reads MDHEN; CDR2 reads SYDVKM. CDR3 in DNA: TGTGCCAGCAGTGCTAGAAGAAGCATGAACACTGAAGCTTTCTTT. Encoded protein: CASSARRSMNTEAFF.

V usage is TRBV5-1 and J usage is TRBJ2-7; 7 bases are shared with TRBD2. V shed 2 bases, J shed 2 bases, and the junction held 10 bases outside the gene matches. Per germline, CDR1 SGHRS and CDR2 YFSETQ. The CDR3 totals 16 residues. Here the CDR3 reads CASSFDTSVPAYEQYF. For the CDR3, the DNA is TGCGCCAGCAGCTTCGACACTAGCGTGCCTGCCTACGAGCAGTACTTC.

Only a few counts were recorded for this clone. This sequence joins TRBV7-2 and TRBJ2-7, with D unresolved. The germline CDR1 and CDR2 sequences are SGHTA and FQGNSA. Trimming stripped 5 bases from V and 1 base from J, with 3 bases between. The CDR3 is made up of 11 amino acids. The CDR3 loop is CASSRSYEQYF. The DNA of the CDR3 is TGTGCCAGCAGCCGGTCCTACGAGCAGTACTTC. Using reference TRBV7-2 and TRBJ2-7 for the parts outside the CDR3, the full variable domain is GAGVSQSPSNKVTEKGKDVELRCDPISGHTALYWYRQSLGQGLEFLIYFQGNSAPDKSGLPSDRFSAERTGGSVSTLTIQRTQQEDSAVYLCASSRSYEQYFGPGTRLTVT.

The chain's CDR3 is CASSFSRSGRETQYF. The CDR3 DNA reads TGTGCCAGCAGCTTCTCCCGGAGCGGGAGGGAGACCCAGTACTTC. V usage is TRBV5-5 and J usage is TRBJ2-5; 9 bases map to TRBD2. Germline loops: CDR1 SGHKS, CDR2 YYEKEE (reference sequence). V was pared by 2 bases and J by 5 bases, with 7 bases of the junction left unmatched. The CDR3 loop spans 15 amino acids.

The V call is TRBV2, the J call TRBJ2-1; 8 bases line up with TRBD2. CDR3 size: 14 residues. V gave up 4 bases and J gave up 5 bases; unmatched junction bases: 4. Per the germline V gene, CDR1 is SNHLY and CDR2 is FYNNEI. CDR3 DNA: TGTGCCAGCAGTGTTAGCGGGGCCAACAATGAGCAGTTCTTC. This codes for CASSVSGANNEQFF.

V and J are TRBV30 and TRBJ1-2, with TRBD1 as a possible D gene (5 bases). V was cut by 5 bases and J by 1 base, with 11 bases left in between. Germline assignment: CDR1 GTSNPN and CDR2 SVGIG (reference sequence). CDR3 length: 13 amino acids. The CDR3 protein is CAWSAGNNYGYTF. The CDR3 DNA reads as TGTGCCTGGTCCGCAGGGAATAACTATGGCTACACCTTC. The complete variable domain, with remaining parts taken from reference TRBV30 and TRBJ1-2, reads SQTIHQWPATLVQPVGSPLSLECTVEGTSNPNLYWYRQAAGRGLQLLFYSVGIGQISSEVPQNLSASRPQDRQFILSSKKLLLSDSGFYLCAWSAGNNYGYTFGSGTRLTVV.

This clone was recorded once. The gene calls are TRBV30 and TRBJ1-1; maybe TRBD1 (6 bases). Germline CDR1 is GTSNPN and CDR2 is SVGIG (reference sequence). V lost 2 bases, J lost 6 bases, and 19 bases lay in between. The CDR3 has 15 residues. The CDR3: CAWSFPDSSVSEAFF. In DNA, the CDR3 is TGTGCCTGGAGTTTCCCGGACAGCTCGGTCTCTGAAGCTTTCTTT.

This chain joins TRBV6-5 and TRBJ2-7; D gene uncertain. Trimming removed 4 bases from V and 9 bases from J, with 10 bases in between. The CDR3 runs 11 residues. Germline values: CDR1 MNHEY, CDR2 SVGAGI. Written as DNA, the CDR3 is TGTGCCAGCAGTTCTAGTGGGTGGCAGTACTTC. It is translated as CASSSSGWQYF.

This chain joins TRBV5-1 and TRBJ2-7, with 8 positions matching TRBD1. The CDR3 loop spans 16 amino acids. CDR1 and CDR2 (germline): SGHRS, YFSETQ. V gave up 4 bases and J gave up 4 bases; unmatched junction bases: 13. CDR3 nucleotide sequence: TGCGCCAGCAGCGAACCCCTCCGGGACAGGCGGTACGAGCAGTACTTC. It specifies CASSEPLRDRRYEQYF.

This rearrangement joins TRBV5-6 to TRBJ2-7; possible D gene TRBD1, 5 bases. V lost 0 bases to trimming and J lost 4 bases, with 5 bases between them. Germline V lookup: CDR1 SGHDT, CDR2 YYEEEE. The CDR3 loop spans 12 amino acids. The CDR3 DNA sequence: TGTGCCAGCAGCTTGGGACAGTACGAGCAGTACTTC. It encodes CASSLGQYEQYF.

The CDR3, as DNA: TGTGCCAGCAGTGAAGCTTGGCTAGCGGGGGGAGAGCAGTTCTTC. This sequence encodes CASSEAWLAGGEQFF. J is TRBJ2-1 and V is TRBV2, with 11 bases that match TRBD2. The CDR3 runs to 15 residues. V lost 0 bases and J lost 10; bases outside the gene matches: 5. In germline, CDR1 is SNHLY, CDR2 FYNNEI.

About this clone itself: At one end, the junction sequence differs from germline, possibly due to a read error. The V call is TRBV10-2, the J call TRBJ2-4, with 11 bases aligning to TRBD1. This CDR3 contains 13 residues. Per the germline V gene, CDR1 is WSHSY and CDR2 is SAAADI. CDR3 in amino acids: CASRARTGGFLDF. The CDR3 DNA reads as TGCGCCAGCAGGGCCAGGACAGGGGGCTTTCTAGACTTC.

This chain links TRBV5-4 with TRBJ2-7, with 13 bases fitting TRBD2. Germline CDR1 SGHNT, CDR2 YYREEE (reference sequence). V dropped 2 bases and J dropped 6; count of bases not matched to a gene: 2. This CDR3 comprises 14 residues. CDR3 in DNA: TGTGCCAGCAGCTTCCGGACTAGCGGGGGCGAGCAGTACTTC. This codes for CASSFRTSGGEQYF. Drawing the rest from reference TRBV5-4 and TRBJ2-7, the complete variable domain is ETGVTQSPTHLIKTRGQQVTLRCSSQSGHNTVSWYQQALGQGPQFIFQYYREEENGRGNFPPRFSGLQFPNYSSELNVNALELDDSALYLCASSFRTSGGEQYFGPGTRLTVT.

The chain uses TRBV5-1 and TRBJ2-1; 7 bases map to TRBD2. Germline values: CDR1 SGHRS, CDR2 YFSETQ. The ends lost 4 bases at V and 0 bases at J; junction bases unmatched: 10. This CDR3 region has 17 residues. DNA of the CDR3: TGCGCCAGCAGCGGGCGGGAGCGGGGCCCCTCCTACAATGAGCAGTTCTTC. It yields the protein CASSGRERGPSYNEQFF.

The rearrangement uses TRBV28 and TRBJ1-5; D uncertain. The CDR3 is made up of 13 amino acids. Germline values: CDR1 MDHEN, CDR2 SYDVKM. The ends were cut back, 1 base at V and 6 bases at J, with 7 bases in the middle. Written as DNA, the CDR3 is TGTGCCAGCAGTTTATTAGGGAGTCAGCCCCAGCATTTT. This sequence encodes CASSLLGSQPQHF.

A remark on this clone: Its ends do not fully match the called genes, so a read error is possible. The V gene is TRBV6-1, the J gene TRBJ2-3; 14 positions agree with TRBD2. The CDR3 consists of 14 residues. Germline CDR1 MNHNS, CDR2 SASEGT. CDR3 bases: TGTGCCAGCAGTCAGACTAGCGGGAGGGATAGTATGGATTTT. It encodes CASSQTSGRDSMDF.

This chain uses TRBV13 with TRBJ2-7; 9 bases are shared with TRBD1. The CDR3 loop spans 14 amino acids. Germline lookup yields CDR1 PRHDT and CDR2 FYEKMQ (reference sequence). The V gene end was trimmed by 4 bases and the J gene end by 1 base; junction bases not matched to a gene: 2. The CDR3 loop is CASSSDRGSYEQYF. CDR3 DNA sequence: TGTGCCAGCAGCTCCGACAGGGGGTCCTACGAGCAGTACTTC.

J is TRBJ2-1 and V is TRBV15; D is undetermined. V gave up 0 bases and J gave up 7 bases, with 7 bases separating them. CDR3 length: 13 residues. Germline V CDR1 and CDR2: LNHNV, YYDKDF (reference sequence). The CDR3 protein is CATSRERFNEQFF. In DNA, the CDR3 is TGTGCCACCAGCAGAGAGAGATTTAATGAGCAGTTCTTC.

The rearrangement links TRBV18 to TRBJ2-2; TRBD1 might be the D (8 bases). Germline V gene lookup returns CDR1 KGHSH and CDR2 LQKENI. V shed 5 bases and J shed 3 bases, with 28 bases lying between them. This CDR3 region has 20 residues. The CDR3 reads CASSKKTLGQGGTHTGELFF. The CDR3, as DNA: TGTGCCAGCTCAAAGAAAACCCTCGGACAGGGAGGGACCCACACCGGGGAGCTGTTTTTT.

This chain links TRBV2 with TRBJ1-4; tentatively, D is TRBD1 (5 bases). V lost 6 bases and J lost 8, with 16 bases in between. CDR1 is SNHLY and CDR2 is FYNNEI in the germline V gene. The CDR3 loop spans 14 amino acids. The chain's CDR3 is CASRQGLWGEKLFF. CDR3 sequence (DNA): TGTGCCAGCAGGCAGGGTTTATGGGGCGAAAAACTGTTTTTT.